This record looks at one TCR beta chain sequence and its context. No cognate antigen has been identified for it. Base qualities are missing; no much larger clone stands one base away. Including cysteine and phenylalanine, the CDR3 has 15 amino acids. The DNA shown is the 45-base CDR3, in frame from base 1. V is cut by 1 base and J by 4 bases, and the space between the germline ends is 13 bases. Based on the germline V gene (reference sequence), the CDR1 and CDR2 sequences are SEHNR and FQNEAQ. This record comes from a study of OX40 agonist ivuxolimab in advanced cancers. Background for the entire study: Ivuxolimab was an agonistic, fully human IgG2 monoclonal antibody directed against OX40 (CD134), a costimulatory receptor. Intravenous ivuxolimab was administered to patients every 2 weeks at six dose levels: 0.01, 0.1, 0.3, 1.5, 3 and 10 mg/kg. Of the roughly 52 patients in dose escalation, 19 had hepatocellular carcinoma, about 15 had melanoma, 9 had renal cell carcinoma and 9 had head and neck cancer. The paper reports the monotherapy dose-escalation portion (N of about 50 patients) of the phase I ivuxolimab trial. The purpose of peripheral TCRbeta sequencing was to test whether ivuxolimab changed TCR sequence diversity and led to clonal T-cell expansion. Prior anti-PD-1, anti-PD-L1 or anti-CTLA-4 therapy was permitted, and checkpoint inhibitors had been received by less than 45% of dose-escalation patients. In the dose-escalation cohort, around four fifths of patients were male, and the mean age was roughly 60 years with a range of roughly 23 to 79. Partial responses were achieved by three dose-escalation patients, of whom one had hepatocellular carcinoma and two had cutaneous melanoma. The full study reports these points: At doses from 0.1 to 3.0 mg/kg, clonal expansion was seen in both CD4+ and CD8+ blood T cells between baseline and week 6. In the 0.1-3.0 mg/kg groups, partial responders had among the lowest normalized peripheral clonal expansion, particularly in CD8+ T cells. After ivuxolimab, CD8+ T cells had more expanded clones than CD4+ T cells on average. Low levels of normalized T-cell clonal expansion were also seen in some patients who did not respond. Which antigens the clonally expanded peripheral T cells were specific for was not determined.

For sequencing of the TCRbeta CDR3 region, genomic DNA was extracted from the sorted cells. The immunoSEQ Assay was used to sequence the TCRbeta CDR3 regions. The source is immuneACCESS, and TCRdb retained only in-frame sequences with V and J called. Part of the clones is not carried over; for the studies checked, unresolved V genes explain less than half of this, and the remainder is unexplained. This sample comprises 65,000 to 70,000 clones, 82% of them detected only once. Clones ranked in the top ten supply approximately 0.38% of the sample. Patients with a history of autoimmune disease or receiving systemic immunosuppression were excluded from the trial. Peripheral blood for TCR sequencing was collected from all dose cohorts at baseline, on cycle 4 day 1, and on cycle 7 day 1. Samples came from an open-label, multicenter, first-in-human phase I dose-escalation trial of ivuxolimab. The trial enrolled adults with locally advanced or metastatic head and neck squamous cell, hepatocellular, melanoma or renal cell carcinoma. Before TCR sequencing, CD4+ T cells and CD8+ T cells from peripheral blood were sorted into separate populations.

The receptor was derived from an adult with an advanced solid tumor such as melanoma, head and neck, liver or kidney cancer. The V and J genes are TRBV7-9 and TRBJ1-2; a weak D assignment points to TRBD1 (5 bases agree). Sequencing used CD4+ or CD8+ T cells sorted from blood, obtained in a trial of the OX40 agonist ivuxolimab. The DNA sequence is as follows: TGTGCCAGCAGCTTAGTGGTCGGGGCTAGCTATGGCTACACCTTC. Translated, it gives CASSLVVGASYGYTF.